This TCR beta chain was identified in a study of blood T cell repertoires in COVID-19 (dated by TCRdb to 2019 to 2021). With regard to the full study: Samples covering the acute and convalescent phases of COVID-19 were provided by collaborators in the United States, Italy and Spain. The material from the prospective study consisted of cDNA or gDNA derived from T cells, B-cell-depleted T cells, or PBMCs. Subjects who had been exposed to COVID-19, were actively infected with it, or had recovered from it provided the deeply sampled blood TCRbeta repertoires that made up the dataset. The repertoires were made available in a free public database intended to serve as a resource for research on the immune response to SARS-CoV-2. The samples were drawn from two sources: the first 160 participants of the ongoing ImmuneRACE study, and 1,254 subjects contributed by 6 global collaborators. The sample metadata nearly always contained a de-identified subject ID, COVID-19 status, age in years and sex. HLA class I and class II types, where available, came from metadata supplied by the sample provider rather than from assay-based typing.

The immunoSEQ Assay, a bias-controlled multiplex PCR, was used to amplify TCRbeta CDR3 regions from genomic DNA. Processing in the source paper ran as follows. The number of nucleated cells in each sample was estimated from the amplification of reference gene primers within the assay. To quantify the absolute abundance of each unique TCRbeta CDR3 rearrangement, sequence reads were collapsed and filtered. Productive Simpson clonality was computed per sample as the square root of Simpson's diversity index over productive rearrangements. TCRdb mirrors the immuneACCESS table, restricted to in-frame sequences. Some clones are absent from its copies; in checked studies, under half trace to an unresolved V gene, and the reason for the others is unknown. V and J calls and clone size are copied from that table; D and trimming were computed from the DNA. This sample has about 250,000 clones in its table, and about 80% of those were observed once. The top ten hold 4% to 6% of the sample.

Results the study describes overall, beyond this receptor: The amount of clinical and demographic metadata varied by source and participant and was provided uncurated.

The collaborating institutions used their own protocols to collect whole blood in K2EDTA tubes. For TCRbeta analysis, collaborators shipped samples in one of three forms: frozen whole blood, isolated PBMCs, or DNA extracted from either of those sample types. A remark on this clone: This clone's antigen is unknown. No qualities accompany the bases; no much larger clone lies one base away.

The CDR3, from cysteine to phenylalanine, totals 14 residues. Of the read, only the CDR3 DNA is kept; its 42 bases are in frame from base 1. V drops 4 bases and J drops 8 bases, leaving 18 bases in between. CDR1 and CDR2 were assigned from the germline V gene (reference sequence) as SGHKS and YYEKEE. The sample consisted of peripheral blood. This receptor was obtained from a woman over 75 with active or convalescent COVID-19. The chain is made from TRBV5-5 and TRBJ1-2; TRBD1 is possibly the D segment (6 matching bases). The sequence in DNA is TGTGCCAGCAGCCCCAGCAGGGGATCCTACGGCTACACCTTC. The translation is CASSPSRGSYGYTF.